The present T cell receptor (beta chain) was sequenced within a study of T cell changes during pregnancy in multiple sclerosis. The repertoire was sequenced with immunoSEQ multiplex PCR; TCRdb's copy has only in-frame clones and lacks some. The sample lists about 110,000 clones, more than 85% seen once, with about 1.6% in the top ten. Germline CDR1 MNHEY, CDR2 SMNVEV (reference sequence). V was clipped by 5 bases and J by 4 bases; unmatched bases: 10. This CDR3 is built from 15 residues. The material was peripheral blood, obtained in the third trimester of pregnancy. This rearrangement joins TRBV27 to TRBJ1-2; 7 bases align to TRBD1. The source of this sequence is a female donor with multiple sclerosis, enrolled in a pregnancy study. CDR3 in DNA: TGTGCCAGCAGTAATCACAGGGGAGGTCCCTATGGCTACACCTTC. Its translation is CASSNHRGGPYGYTF.